The 22 T cell receptor beta chains given below trace back to one sample, sequenced in a study of CD8 T cells in ankylosing spondylitis. Each CDR3 protein is one row after TCRdb ran MiXCR on the 5' RACE reads. The sample shows 350,000 or so distinct CDR3 sequences, 11% of them seen only once. Sequencing used blood, either unsorted or a sorted T cell fraction (not recorded which). These receptors were collected from a female donor with ankylosing spondylitis or in good health (not recorded which).

This clonotype occurred many times. The J gene is TRBJ2-4, the V gene TRBV5-1; D is undetermined. The CDR3 is 16 residues long. CDR1 and CDR2 from the germline V gene are SGHRS and YFSETQ. V dropped 2 bases and J dropped 2 bases, with 14 bases sitting between them. CDR3 region: CASSLTGDPSKNIQYF. The CDR3 DNA reads as TGCGCCAGCAGCTTAACGGGCGATCCCTCCAAAAACATTCAGTACTTC.

This clonotype was counted ten times or more. The chain carries TRBV12-3 or TRBV12-4 and TRBJ2-7, with 11 nucleotides matching TRBD1. Trimming removed 7 bases from V and 5 bases from J; junction bases left unmatched: 13. The CDR3 is made up of 16 amino acids. The CDR3 is CASTTRTGTGGNEQYF. CDR3 coding DNA: TGTGCCAGCACCACAAGAACCGGGACAGGGGGAAACGAGCAGTACTTC.

This clonotype has ten or more counts. The rearrangement uses TRBV7-2 and TRBJ2-1; 9 bases are a match to TRBD1. This CDR3 contains 15 residues. The germline gives CDR1 SGHTA, CDR2 FQGNSA. Losses at the gene ends were 5 bases for V and 1 base for J; bases not matched to a gene: 3. CDR3 DNA sequence: TGTGCCAGCAGCGCAGACAGGGGGTCCTACAATGAGCAGTTCTTC. Its translation: CASSADRGSYNEQFF.

V usage is TRBV4-3 and J usage is TRBJ2-1, with 7 positions matching TRBD2. This CDR3 contains 18 residues. V lost 0 bases, J lost 5 bases, and 13 bases stayed unmatched. Germline V lookup: CDR1 LGHNA, CDR2 YSLEER. CDR3 residues: CASSQDMARLAANNEQFF. The DNA for the CDR3 is TGCGCCAGCAGCCAAGATATGGCCCGGCTAGCGGCCAACAATGAGCAGTTCTTC.

CDR3 residues: CASSLTRAAKRGNYGYTF. In DNA form, the CDR3 reads TGCGCCAGCAGCTTGACCCGGGCTGCGAAGAGGGGCAACTATGGCTACACCTTC. This rearrangement joins TRBV5-1 to TRBJ1-2, with D possibly TRBD1 on 5 matching bases. CDR1 SGHRS and CDR2 YFSETQ come from the germline V gene. Trimming shortened V by 1 base and J by 2 bases, and 21 bases separated the two germline ends. This CDR3 comprises 18 residues.

A remark on this clonotype: A much more abundant neighbour one base away suggests this may be a read error. The chain links TRBV21-1 to TRBJ2-1. TRBV21-1 is reported as a pseudogene. CDR3 length: 14 amino acids. The CDR3 region is CATRICWSYNEQFF. CDR3 sequence (DNA): TGTGCCACGCGTATTTGTTGGTCTTACAATGAGCAGTTCTTC.

The chain is built from TRBV5-5 and TRBJ2-5; D is unclear. Germline values: CDR1 SGHKS, CDR2 YYEKEE (reference sequence). The CDR3 covers 13 residues. The V end was cut by 6 bases, the J end by 0 bases, with 9 bases between. This CDR3 is CASTTVNQETQYF. The CDR3 DNA follows: TGTGCCAGCACCACGGTAAACCAAGAGACCCAGTACTTC.

At least ten counts were recorded for this clonotype. The chain employs TRBV29-1 and TRBJ2-5; 7 bases map to TRBD2. Trimming removed 6 bases from V and 4 bases from J; junction bases left unmatched: 2. The CDR3 consists of 11 residues. Germline V gives CDR1 SQVTM, CDR2 ANQGSEA. The CDR3 reads CSVRGGETQYF. As DNA, the CDR3 is TGCAGCGTCCGCGGGGGAGAGACCCAGTACTTC.

This clonotype has ten or more counts. V is TRBV12-3 or TRBV12-4 and J is TRBJ2-5; D uncertain. Trimming pared 2 bases from V and 3 bases from J, leaving 13 bases between. This CDR3 is built from 15 residues. The CDR3 spells CASSLPDIWEETQYF. CDR3 DNA sequence: TGTGCCAGCAGTTTACCGGATATCTGGGAAGAGACCCAGTACTTC.

V and J are TRBV5-1 and TRBJ2-1, with 9 bases lining up with TRBD2. Germline V gene sequence: CDR1 SGHRS, CDR2 YFSETQ. Germline trimming cut 4 bases from V and 8 bases from J; bases unmatched to any gene: 10. This CDR3 comprises 15 residues. CDR3 sequence: CASSLGGGGADEQFF. CDR3 DNA: TGCGCCAGCAGCCTCGGTGGCGGGGGGGCTGATGAGCAGTTCTTC.

This clonotype was seen at least ten times. J is TRBJ2-3 and V is TRBV7-9; 7 nucleotides match TRBD2. The CDR3 totals 17 residues. With 2 bases clipped from V and 0 bases from J, the junction kept 8 bases outside the gene matches. Germline CDR1 and CDR2: SEHNR and FQNEAQ (reference sequence). The CDR3 DNA is TGTGCCAGCAGCTTACGGGCAGCGGGACGGAGCACAGATACGCAGTATTTT. Amino acids: CASSLRAAGRSTDTQYF.

Many counts were recorded for this clonotype. The chain employs TRBV6-6 and TRBJ1-6; D is unresolved. CDR1 and CDR2 from the germline V gene are MNHNY and SVGAGI (reference sequence). This CDR3 has 13 residues. Trimming removed 0 bases at V and 11 bases at J, with 8 bases between. In DNA, the CDR3 is TGTGCCAGCAGTTACTCGTCAGACACACCCCTCCACTTT. This codes for CASSYSSDTPLHF.

This clonotype was observed a few times. The rearrangement joins TRBV7-2 to TRBJ2-1; TRBD2 matches 12 bases. V gave up 5 bases and J gave up 2 bases; unmatched junction bases: 4. This CDR3 spans 16 amino acids. From germline, CDR1 is SGHTA and CDR2 FQGNSA. This CDR3 reads CASSPRTSGTYNEQFF. The CDR3 DNA reads as TGTGCCAGCAGCCCCCGGACTAGCGGGACCTACAATGAGCAGTTCTTC.

The chain has TRBV12-3 or TRBV12-4 and TRBJ2-7, with a tentative D call TRBD2 (7 bases). V was cut by 0 bases and J by 2 bases, with 14 bases left in between. The CDR3 is 16 residues long. The CDR3 DNA reads as TGTGCCAGCAGTTTAGCGCAGGGAGGGGGGGCCTACGAGCAGTACTTC. Translated: CASSLAQGGGAYEQYF.

The chain employs TRBV7-9 and TRBJ2-7; 8 bases are a match to TRBD2. V was clipped by 5 bases and J by 2 bases; unmatched bases: 5. The CDR3 loop spans 14 amino acids. Germline V gene lookup returns CDR1 SEHNR and CDR2 FQNEAQ (reference sequence). The CDR3 DNA follows: TGTGCCAGCAGCCGAGGACTAGCCACCTACGAGCAGTACTTC. Protein: CASSRGLATYEQYF. The complete variable domain, with remaining parts taken from reference TRBV7-9 and TRBJ2-7, reads DTGVSQNPRHKITKRGQNVTFRCDPISEHNRLYWYRQTLGQGPEFLTYFQNEAQLEKSRLLSDRFSAERPKGSFSTLEIQRTEQGDSAMYLCASSRGLATYEQYFGPGTRLTVT.

The chain links TRBV20-1 to TRBJ2-7, with 9 bases that match TRBD2. Germline V gene lookup returns CDR1 DFQATT and CDR2 SNEGSKA (reference sequence). The CDR3 spans 14 residues. Trimming took 2 bases from V and 2 from J; bases not matched to a gene: 4. CDR3 DNA: TGCAGTGCTAGATCCCTAGCGGGGACCTACGAGCAGTACTTC. Amino acid sequence: CSARSLAGTYEQYF.

This clonotype was counted many times. CDR3 sequence (DNA): TGCGCCAGCAGCTACGGACTAGCGGGAGGAATCAGGTACAATGAGCAGTTCTTC. Its translation is CASSYGLAGGIRYNEQFF. The chain couples TRBV5-1 to TRBJ2-1, with 14 bases lining up with TRBD2. This CDR3 comprises 18 residues. Germline values: CDR1 SGHRS, CDR2 YFSETQ. The V segment lost 3 bases and the J segment 4 bases; nucleotides outside the gene matches: 9.

Worth noting for this clonotype: Mismatch with germline at one junction end may stem from a read error. V gene TRBV20-1 combines with J gene TRBJ2-5, with D possibly TRBD1 on 5 matching bases. Germline assignment: CDR1 DFQATT and CDR2 SNEGSKA (reference sequence). The CDR3 covers 13 residues. CDR3 DNA: TGCAGTGCGAGAGCGACAGCGCAAGAGACCCAGTACTTC. This encodes CSARATAQETQYF.

The genes are TRBV29-1 and TRBJ2-1; TRBD2 is a possible D gene (5 bases). The CDR3 covers 12 residues. The germline V and J ends were trimmed by 8 bases and 7 bases, with 15 bases remaining between them. Per germline, CDR1 SQVTM and CDR2 ANQGSEA. CDR3 amino acids: CSFNRDPNEQFF. In DNA, the CDR3 is TGCAGCTTTAACCGGGATCCTAATGAGCAGTTCTTC.

This clonotype has just a few counts. This chain joins TRBV20-1 and TRBJ2-3; tentative D call: TRBD2 (5 bases). The CDR3 consists of 13 residues. V was pared by 4 bases and J by 3 bases, with 11 bases between. In germline, CDR1 is DFQATT, CDR2 SNEGSKA (reference sequence). CDR3 loop: CSANGGWTDTQYF. CDR3 nucleotides: TGCAGTGCTAACGGAGGTTGGACAGATACGCAGTATTTT.

The table lists this clonotype with a few counts. This chain links TRBV28 with TRBJ1-1, with no clear D. Germline CDR1 is MDHEN and CDR2 is SYDVKM. This CDR3 comprises 12 residues. V dropped 3 bases and J dropped 5 bases, with 7 bases sitting between them. This chain's CDR3 is CASSFRWTEAFF. The DNA of the CDR3 is TGTGCCAGCAGTTTTCGGTGGACTGAAGCTTTCTTT. The variable domain in full, completed from reference TRBV28 and TRBJ1-1, reads DVKVTQSSRYLVKRTGEKVFLECVQDMDHENMFWYRQDPGLGLRLIYFSYDVKMKEKGDIPEGYSVSREKKERFSLILESASTNQTSMYLCASSFRWTEAFFGQGTRLTVV.

This clonotype was recorded many times. This chain connects TRBV20-1 to TRBJ1-5; D is perhaps TRBD1 (5 bases). CDR3 length: 15 amino acids. CDR1 and CDR2 from the germline V gene are DFQATT and SNEGSKA (reference sequence). V was pared by 5 bases and J by 3 bases, with 17 bases between. CDR3: CSALPSGGPNQPQHF. Written as DNA, the CDR3 is TGCAGTGCTCTTCCTTCGGGGGGTCCCAATCAGCCCCAGCATTTT.